The rows below give T cell receptor beta chains drawn from one sample of a study of control samples from healthy donors and cancer patients. Sequenced by immunoSEQ multiplex PCR; TCRdb stores in-frame clones only, minus some. Here the sample spans about 44,000 clones, about 75% being singletons. Source material: formalin-fixed, paraffin-embedded tissue. Receptors originate from a male donor with melanoma. The CDR3 runs from the conserved cysteine through the conserved F or W. A D gene is named only where the DNA matches it firmly. Size tells how often a clone was seen (once, few, many) or the class of an expanded clone, and some rows leave it out.

D gene,J gene,V gene,clone size,CDR3 protein,CDR3 DNA
NA,TRBJ1-4,TRBV25-1,few,CASRGGKQPNEKLFF,TGTGCCAGCAGGGGGGGGAAGCAGCCTAATGAAAAACTGTTTTTT
NA,TRBJ2-1,TRBV19,NA,CASRLYSGGPANEQFF,TGTGCCAGTAGGCTTTACAGTGGGGGACCAGCCAATGAGCAGTTCTTC
TRBD2,TRBJ2-2,TRBV7-2,NA,CASSLVPSGTTGELFF,TGTGCCAGCAGCTTAGTTCCTAGCGGGACAACCGGGGAGCTGTTTTTT
TRBD1,TRBJ1-1,TRBV5-5,NA,CASSWAARTGANTEAFF,TGTGCCAGCAGCTGGGCGGCCCGGACAGGGGCCAACACTGAAGCTTTCTTT
NA,TRBJ2-7,TRBV2,once,CATRFRWDTSYEQYF,TGTGCCACCAGGTTTCGTTGGGACACATCCTACGAGCAGTACTTC
NA,TRBJ1-5,TRBV19,NA,CASEKAGANQPQHF,TGTGCCAGTGAGAAGGCAGGGGCAAATCAGCCCCAGCATTTT
NA,TRBJ2-3,TRBV5-1,few,CASSLAESTDTQYF,TGCGCCAGCAGCTTGGCCGAAAGCACAGATACGCAGTATTTT
NA,TRBJ2-7,TRBV6-5,NA,CASRGGGSSYEQYF,TGTGCCAGCAGGGGGGGCGGCTCCTCCTACGAGCAGTACTTC
TRBD2,TRBJ2-7,TRBV5-1,NA,CASSLGQTSGVQDEQYF,TGCGCCAGCAGCTTGGGGCAGACTAGCGGGGTACAGGACGAGCAGTACTTC
NA,TRBJ1-3,TRBV4-1,NA,CASSQDIGTRGNTIYF,TGCGCCAGCAGCCAAGATATCGGGACCAGAGGAAACACCATATATTTT
NA,TRBJ2-7,TRBV6-2/TRBV6-3,NA,CASSLTGPSYEQYF,TGTGCCAGCAGTTTAACGGGTCCTTCCTACGAGCAGTACTTC
TRBD2,TRBJ2-1,TRBV10-1,NA,CASSAILAGGRNEQFF,TGCGCCAGCAGTGCGATACTAGCGGGAGGGAGGAATGAGCAGTTCTTC
TRBD1,TRBJ1-2,TRBV5-5,medium-sized,CASSSGPTGLFDYGYTF,TGTGCCAGCAGCTCCGGACCGACAGGGCTTTTCGACTATGGCTACACCTTC
TRBD1,TRBJ1-1,TRBV7-9,NA,CASSLVGQGVTEAFF,TGTGCCAGCAGCCTTGTGGGACAGGGGGTCACTGAAGCTTTCTTT
NA,TRBJ2-6,TRBV20-1,medium-sized,CSAKRANVLTF,TGCAGTGCTAAGAGGGCCAACGTCCTGACTTTC
TRBD2,TRBJ2-7,TRBV28,few,CASTDGSRGTYEQYF,TGTGCCAGCACCGACGGATCGCGGGGGACCTACGAGCAGTACTTC
NA,TRBJ1-2,TRBV28,NA,CASSFRGTYYGYTF,TGTGCCAGCAGTTTTAGAGGTACTTACTATGGCTACACCTTC
TRBD2,TRBJ2-7,TRBV3-1/TRBV3-2,NA,CASSPRLLAGGRYEQYF,TGTGCCAGCAGCCCCCGCCTCCTAGCGGGAGGTAGGTACGAGCAGTACTTC
NA,TRBJ2-7,TRBV21-1,NA,CASSKNEQYEQYF,TGTGCCAGCAGCAAGAATGAACAGTACGAGCAGTACTTC
TRBD2,TRBJ2-7,TRBV18,NA,CASSQTGGESSYEQYF,TGTGCCAGCTCTCAAACCGGGGGGGAAAGCTCCTACGAGCAGTACTTC
NA,TRBJ2-1,TRBV4-2,NA,CASSQDAPTIYNEQFF,TGTGCCAGCAGCCAAGATGCGCCCACGATTTACAATGAGCAGTTCTTC